This T cell receptor (beta chain) was recorded in a study of T cell responses to AZD1222 COVID-19 vaccine. The CDR3 covers 16 residues. Germline values: CDR1 SGHKS, CDR2 YYEKEE (reference sequence). Trimming removed 5 bases from V and 1 base from J; junction bases left unmatched: 6. As concerns this clone: The antigen is unknown.

The protocol was immunoSEQ multiplex PCR, while the TCRdb copy is restricted to in-frame clones and leaves out a portion. The sample contains approximately 150,000 clones, around 83% of which appear only once. Study results and limitations: None of the repertoires were sampled until the peak T cell response had passed.

The receptor comes from an adult who received the AZD1222 COVID-19 vaccine. The sequences come from peripheral blood, collected 28 days after the second AZD1222 dose. The chain carries TRBV5-5 and TRBJ2-1, with 10 bases fitting TRBD1. The CDR3 is CASRKGQGKSYNEQFF. The CDR3 DNA follows: TGTGCCAGCAGGAAGGGACAGGGGAAGTCCTACAATGAGCAGTTCTTC. The full variable domain, with the rest looked up from reference TRBV5-5 and TRBJ2-1, is DAGVTQSPTHLIKTRGQQVTLRCSPISGHKSVSWYQQVLGQGPQFIFQYYEKEERGRGNFPDRFSARQFPNYSSELNVNALLLGDSALYLCASRKGQGKSYNEQFFGPGTRLTVL.